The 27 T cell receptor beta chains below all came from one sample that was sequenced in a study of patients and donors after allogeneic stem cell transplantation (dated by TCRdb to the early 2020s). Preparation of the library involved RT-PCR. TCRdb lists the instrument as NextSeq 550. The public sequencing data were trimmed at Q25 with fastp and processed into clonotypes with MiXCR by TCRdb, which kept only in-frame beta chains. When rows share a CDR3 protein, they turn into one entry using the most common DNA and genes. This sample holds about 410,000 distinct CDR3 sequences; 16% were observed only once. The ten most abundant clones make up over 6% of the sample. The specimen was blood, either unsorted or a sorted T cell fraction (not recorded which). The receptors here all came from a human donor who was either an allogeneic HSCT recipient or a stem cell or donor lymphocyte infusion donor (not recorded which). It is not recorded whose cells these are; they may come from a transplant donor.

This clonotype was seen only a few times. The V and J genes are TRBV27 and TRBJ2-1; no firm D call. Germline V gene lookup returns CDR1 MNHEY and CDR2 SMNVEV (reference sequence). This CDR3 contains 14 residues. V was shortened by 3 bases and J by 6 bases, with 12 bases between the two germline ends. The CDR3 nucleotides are TGTGCCAGCAGTTTTTTATCCGGTCCCAATGAGCAGTTCTTC. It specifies CASSFLSGPNEQFF.

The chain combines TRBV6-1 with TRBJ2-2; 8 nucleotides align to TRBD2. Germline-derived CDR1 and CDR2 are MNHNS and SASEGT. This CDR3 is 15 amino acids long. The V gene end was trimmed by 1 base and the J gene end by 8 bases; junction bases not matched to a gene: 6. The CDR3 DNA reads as TGTGCCAGCAGTGAAGGGGTAGCGGGGCGAGGGGAGCTGTTTTTT. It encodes CASSEGVAGRGELFF.

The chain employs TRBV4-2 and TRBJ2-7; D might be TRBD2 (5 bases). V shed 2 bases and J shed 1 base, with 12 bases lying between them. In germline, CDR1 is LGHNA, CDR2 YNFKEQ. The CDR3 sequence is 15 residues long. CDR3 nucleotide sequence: TGTGCCAGCAGCCAAATCCGGACTGGTTCCTACGAGCAGTACTTC. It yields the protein CASSQIRTGSYEQYF.

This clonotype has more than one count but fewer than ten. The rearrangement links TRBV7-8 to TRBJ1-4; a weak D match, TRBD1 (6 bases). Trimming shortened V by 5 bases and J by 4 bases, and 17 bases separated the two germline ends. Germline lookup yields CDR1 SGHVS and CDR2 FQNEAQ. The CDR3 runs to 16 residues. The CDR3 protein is CASSPDRQLINEKLFF. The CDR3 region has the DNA TGTGCCAGCAGCCCCGACAGGCAACTTATTAATGAAAAACTGTTTTTT.

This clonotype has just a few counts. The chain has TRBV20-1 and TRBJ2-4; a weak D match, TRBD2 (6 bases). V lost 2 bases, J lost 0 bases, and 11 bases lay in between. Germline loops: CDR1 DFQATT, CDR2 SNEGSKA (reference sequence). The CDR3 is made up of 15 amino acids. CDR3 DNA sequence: TGCAGTGCTAGAAGACCGGGACTAGCCAAAAACATTCAGTACTTC. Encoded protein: CSARRPGLAKNIQYF.

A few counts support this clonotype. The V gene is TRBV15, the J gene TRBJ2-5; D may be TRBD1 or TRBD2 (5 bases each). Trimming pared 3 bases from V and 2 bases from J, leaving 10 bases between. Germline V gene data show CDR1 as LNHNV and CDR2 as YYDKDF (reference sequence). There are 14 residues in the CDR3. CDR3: CATSRGRSQETQYF. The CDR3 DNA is TGTGCCACCAGCAGGGGACGCTCTCAAGAGACCCAGTACTTC. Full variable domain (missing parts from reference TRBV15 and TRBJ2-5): DAMVIQNPRYQVTQFGKPVTLSCSQTLNHNVMYWYQQKSSQAPKLLFHYYDKDFNNEADTPDNFQSRRPNTSFCFLDIRSPGLGDTAMYLCATSRGRSQETQYFGPGTRLLVL.

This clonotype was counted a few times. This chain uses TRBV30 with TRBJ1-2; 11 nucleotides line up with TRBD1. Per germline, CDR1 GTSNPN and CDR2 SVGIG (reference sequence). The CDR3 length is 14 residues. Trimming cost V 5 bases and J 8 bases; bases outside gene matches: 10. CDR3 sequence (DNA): TGTGCCTGGGACGCGGACAGGGGGCAACTGGGCTACACCTTC. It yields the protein CAWDADRGQLGYTF.

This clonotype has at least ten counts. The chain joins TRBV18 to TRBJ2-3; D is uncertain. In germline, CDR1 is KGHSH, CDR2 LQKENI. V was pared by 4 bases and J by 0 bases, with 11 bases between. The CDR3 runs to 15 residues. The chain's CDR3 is CASSHSIQSTDTQYF. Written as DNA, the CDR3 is TGTGCCAGCTCACACAGCATCCAAAGCACAGATACGCAGTATTTT.

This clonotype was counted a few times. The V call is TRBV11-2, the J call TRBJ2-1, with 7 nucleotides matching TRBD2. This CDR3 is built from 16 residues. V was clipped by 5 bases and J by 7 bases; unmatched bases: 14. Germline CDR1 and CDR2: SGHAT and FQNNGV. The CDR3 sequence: CASSLRAGGRLNEQFF. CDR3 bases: TGTGCCAGCAGCCTCCGGGCCGGGGGGAGGTTGAATGAGCAGTTCTTC.

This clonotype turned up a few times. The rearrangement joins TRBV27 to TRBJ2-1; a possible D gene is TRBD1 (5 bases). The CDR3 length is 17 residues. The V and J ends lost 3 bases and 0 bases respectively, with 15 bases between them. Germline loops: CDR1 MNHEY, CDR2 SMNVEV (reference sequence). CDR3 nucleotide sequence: TGTGCCAGCAGTTTGGAAGGGGTGGCAGGCTCCTACAATGAGCAGTTCTTC. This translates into CASSLEGVAGSYNEQFF.

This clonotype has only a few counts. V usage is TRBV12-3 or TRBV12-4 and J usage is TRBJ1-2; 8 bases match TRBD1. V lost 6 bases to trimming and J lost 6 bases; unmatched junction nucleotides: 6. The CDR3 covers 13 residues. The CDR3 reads CASSHTTGDGYTF. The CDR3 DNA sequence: TGTGCCAGCAGCCACACGACAGGGGATGGCTACACCTTC.

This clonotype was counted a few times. CDR3 loop: CATTGGKGHTEAFF. The DNA of the CDR3 is TGTGCCACGACAGGGGGCAAGGGGCACACTGAAGCTTTCTTT. The V call is TRBV24-1, the J call TRBJ1-1; 10 positions match TRBD1. The CDR3 contains 14 residues. Germline lookup yields CDR1 KGHDR and CDR2 SFDVKD. V trimming: 10 bases; J trimming: 3 bases; junction bases outside the gene matches: 7.

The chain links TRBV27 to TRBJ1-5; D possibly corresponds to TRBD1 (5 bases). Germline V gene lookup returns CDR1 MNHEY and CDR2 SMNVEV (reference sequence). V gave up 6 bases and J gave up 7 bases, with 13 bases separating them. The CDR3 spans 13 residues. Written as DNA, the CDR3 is TGTGCCAGCAGAGTAGGGGTTGACCAGCCCCAGCATTTT. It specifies CASRVGVDQPQHF.

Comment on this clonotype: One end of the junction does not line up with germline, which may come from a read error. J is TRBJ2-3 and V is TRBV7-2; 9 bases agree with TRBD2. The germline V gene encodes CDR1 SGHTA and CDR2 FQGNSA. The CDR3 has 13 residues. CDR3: CASSSVTLAGLLF. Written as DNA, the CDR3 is TGTGCCAGCAGCTCCGTGACTCTAGCGGGACTACTATTT.

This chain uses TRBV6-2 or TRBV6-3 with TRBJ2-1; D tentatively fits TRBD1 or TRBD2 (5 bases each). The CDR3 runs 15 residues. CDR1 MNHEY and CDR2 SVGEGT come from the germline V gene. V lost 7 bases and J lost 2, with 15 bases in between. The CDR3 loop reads CASTKDWGPYNEQFF. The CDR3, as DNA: TGTGCCAGCACCAAGGACTGGGGCCCCTACAATGAGCAGTTCTTC.

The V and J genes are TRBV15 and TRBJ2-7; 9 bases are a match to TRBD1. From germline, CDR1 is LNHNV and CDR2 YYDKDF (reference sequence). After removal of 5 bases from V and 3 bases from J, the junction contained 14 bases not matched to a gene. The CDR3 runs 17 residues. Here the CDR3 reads CATSPRDRASGDYEQYF. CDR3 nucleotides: TGTGCCACCAGCCCCCGGGACAGGGCATCAGGGGACTACGAGCAGTACTTC.

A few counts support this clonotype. In DNA form, the CDR3 reads TGTGCCAGCAACTCAAACGACGTTAGGCGGGAGCAGTTCTTC. Translated, it gives CASNSNDVRREQFF. The gene calls are TRBV7-2 and TRBJ2-1, with D hard to call. Trimming shortened V by 7 bases and J by 10 bases, and 20 bases separated the two germline ends. In germline, CDR1 is SGHTA, CDR2 FQGNSA. The CDR3 is 14 residues long.

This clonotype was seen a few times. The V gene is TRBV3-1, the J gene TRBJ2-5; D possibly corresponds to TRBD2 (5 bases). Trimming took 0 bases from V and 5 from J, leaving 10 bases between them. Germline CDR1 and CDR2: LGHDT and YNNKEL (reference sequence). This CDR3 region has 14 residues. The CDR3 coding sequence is TGTGCCAGCAGCCAAGATAGTCGAGGGGAGACCCAGTACTTC. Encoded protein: CASSQDSRGETQYF.

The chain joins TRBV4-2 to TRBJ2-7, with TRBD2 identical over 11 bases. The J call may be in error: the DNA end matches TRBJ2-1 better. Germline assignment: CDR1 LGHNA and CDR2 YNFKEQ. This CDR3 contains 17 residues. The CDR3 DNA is TGTGCCAGCAGCCAAGAGGCCACTAGCGGGAGTAGACTCGAGCAGTTCTTC. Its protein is CASSQEATSGSRLEQFF.

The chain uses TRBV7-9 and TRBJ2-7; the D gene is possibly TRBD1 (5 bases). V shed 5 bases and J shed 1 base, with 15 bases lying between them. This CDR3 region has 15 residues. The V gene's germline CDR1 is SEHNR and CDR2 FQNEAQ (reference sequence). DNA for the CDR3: TGTGCCAGCAGCACAACTGGGGCGGTTTCCTACGAGCAGTACTTC. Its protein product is CASSTTGAVSYEQYF.

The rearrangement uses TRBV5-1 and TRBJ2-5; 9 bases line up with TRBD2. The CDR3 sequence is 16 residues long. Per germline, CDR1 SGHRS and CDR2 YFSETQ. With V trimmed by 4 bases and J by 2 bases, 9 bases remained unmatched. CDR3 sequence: CASSGGWTSAQETQYF. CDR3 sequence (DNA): TGCGCCAGCAGCGGGGGATGGACTAGCGCACAAGAGACCCAGTACTTC.

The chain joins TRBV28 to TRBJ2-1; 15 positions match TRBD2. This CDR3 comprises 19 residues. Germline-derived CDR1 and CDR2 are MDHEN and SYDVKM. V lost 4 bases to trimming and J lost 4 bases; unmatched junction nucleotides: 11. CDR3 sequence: CASSSWTSGGAVEYNEQFF. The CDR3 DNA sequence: TGTGCCAGCAGTTCGTGGACTAGCGGGGGGGCGGTAGAGTACAATGAGCAGTTCTTC.

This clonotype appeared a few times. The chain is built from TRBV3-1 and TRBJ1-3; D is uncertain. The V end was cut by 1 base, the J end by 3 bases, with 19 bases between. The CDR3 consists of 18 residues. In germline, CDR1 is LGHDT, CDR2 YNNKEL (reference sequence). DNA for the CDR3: TGTGCCAGCAGCCAAGTCCGTACTTATGGCTTGAGTGGAAACACCATATATTTT. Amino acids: CASSQVRTYGLSGNTIYF.

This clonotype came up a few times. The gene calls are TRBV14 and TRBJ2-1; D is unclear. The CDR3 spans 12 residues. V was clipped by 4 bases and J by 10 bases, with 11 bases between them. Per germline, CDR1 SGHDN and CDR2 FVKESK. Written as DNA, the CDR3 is TGTGCCAGCAGCCGAGGCCCTAGGGAGCAGTTCTTC. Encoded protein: CASSRGPREQFF.

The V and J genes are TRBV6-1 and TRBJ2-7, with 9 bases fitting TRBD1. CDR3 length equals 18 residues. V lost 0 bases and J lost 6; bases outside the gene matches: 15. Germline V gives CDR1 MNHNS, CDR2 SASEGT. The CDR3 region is CASSEALRPSGTGSEQYF. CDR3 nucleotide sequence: TGTGCCAGCAGTGAAGCGCTTCGACCTTCCGGGACAGGGAGCGAGCAGTACTTC.

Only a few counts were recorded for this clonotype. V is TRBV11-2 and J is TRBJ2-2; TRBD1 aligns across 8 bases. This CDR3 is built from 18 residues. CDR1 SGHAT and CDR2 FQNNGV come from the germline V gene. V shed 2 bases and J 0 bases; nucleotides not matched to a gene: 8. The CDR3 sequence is CASSLTPPGGANTGELFF. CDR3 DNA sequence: TGTGCCAGCAGCTTAACCCCCCCAGGGGGCGCGAACACCGGGGAGCTGTTTTTT.

Here the CDR3 reads CASSQPGRGLTYEQYF. The CDR3 DNA follows: TGCGCCAGCAGCCAACCCGGCAGGGGCCTCACCTACGAGCAGTACTTC. J is TRBJ2-7 and V is TRBV4-1, with a possible D match to TRBD1 (6 bases). V dropped 2 bases and J dropped 2 bases, with 16 bases sitting between them. Germline V gives CDR1 MGHRA, CDR2 YSYEKL. The CDR3 consists of 16 residues.